The 23 T cell receptor beta chains below come from one sample, sequenced in a study of cytomegalovirus exposure and HLA in healthy donors. Both 60 Vbeta primers and 13 Jbeta primers went into the PCR. Profiling relied on immunoSEQ multiplex PCR, and the TCRdb table lists in-frame clones only, not all of them. The sample lists about 120,000 clones, approximately 81% occurring once. The sample consisted of PBMCs. These TCRs come from a man aged 25 to 40 in good health and CMV-seropositive.

The chain uses TRBV11-2 and TRBJ2-4; D might be TRBD1 (6 bases). The CDR3 runs 16 residues. Germline CDR1 SGHAT, CDR2 FQNNGV. The ends were cut back, 6 bases at V and 3 bases at J, with 18 bases in the middle. As DNA, the CDR3 is TGTGCCAGCAGGATTATCAGGGGTCCTAGCAAAAACATTCAGTACTTC. This codes for CASRIIRGPSKNIQYF. The variable domain in full, with the rest retrieved from reference TRBV11-2 and TRBJ2-4, is EAGVAQSPRYKIIEKRQSVAFWCNPISGHATLYWYQQILGQGPKLLIQFQNNGVVDDSQLPKDRFSAERLKGVDSTLKIQPAKLEDSAVYLCASRIIRGPSKNIQYFGAGTRLSVL.

The chain recombines TRBV11-3 with TRBJ2-7, with a tentative D call TRBD2 (6 bases). There are 12 residues in the CDR3. CDR1 SGHNT and CDR2 YENEEA come from the germline V gene. V was trimmed by 5 bases and J by 7 bases, leaving 12 bases between them. The CDR3 loop is CASSPLGGEQYF. DNA for the CDR3: TGTGCCAGCAGCCCATTGGGGGGAGAGCAGTACTTC.

Only a few counts were recorded for this clone. The V gene is TRBV6-1, the J gene TRBJ1-5; D ambiguous. The germline V gene has CDR1 MNHNS and CDR2 SASEGT. CDR3 size: 14 residues. The ends were cut back, 6 bases at V and 0 bases at J, with 9 bases in the middle. The DNA of the CDR3 is TGTGCCAGCAGATTCAGGTATAGCAATCAGCCCCAGCATTTT. Translation gives CASRFRYSNQPQHF.

The chain combines TRBV29-1 with TRBJ2-1, with 13 bases that match TRBD2. CDR1 SQVTM and CDR2 ANQGSEA come from the germline V gene. The CDR3 loop spans 18 amino acids. V shed 4 bases and J 7 bases; nucleotides not matched to a gene: 16. The CDR3 spells CSVAGPTSGRVLTNEQFF. In DNA, the CDR3 is TGCAGCGTTGCCGGACCTACTAGCGGGAGGGTTCTAACAAATGAGCAGTTCTTC.

The rearrangement uses TRBV7-6 and TRBJ1-1; D possibly corresponds to TRBD1 (5 bases). The CDR3 runs 14 residues. Germline CDR1 and CDR2: SGHVS and FNYEAQ. With 2 bases removed from V and 5 bases from J, the gap between germline ends came to 12 bases. CDR3 protein: CASSLFRQGTEAFF. CDR3 nucleotide sequence: TGTGCCAGCAGCTTATTTCGTCAGGGTACTGAAGCTTTCTTT.

The genes are TRBV21-1 and TRBJ2-4; no DNA check was done on the table's D call, TRBD2. TRBV21-1 is reported as a pseudogene. The CDR3 is 14 residues long. For the CDR3, the DNA is TGTGCCAGCAATCGGGTTAGGGCCAAAAACATTCAGTACTTC. Amino acid sequence: CASNRVRAKNIQYF.

The J gene is TRBJ2-3, the V gene TRBV27; a weak D match, TRBD2 (5 bases). Looked up from germline, CDR1 is MNHEY and CDR2 is SMNVEV (reference sequence). CDR3 length equals 13 residues. Trimming shortened V by 7 bases and J by 8 bases, and 16 bases separated the two germline ends. CDR3 sequence (DNA): TGTGCCAGCACCCGAACTACCGGAGGTACGCAGTATTTT. Translated, it gives CASTRTTGGTQYF.

The chain carries TRBV11-3 and TRBJ2-5; D is perhaps TRBD2 (5 bases). V dropped 5 bases and J dropped 0 bases, with 19 bases sitting between them. The CDR3 has 17 amino acids. Germline V gene lookup returns CDR1 SGHNT and CDR2 YENEEA. Here the CDR3 reads CASSRSLAAGYQETQYF. The CDR3 coding sequence is TGTGCCAGCAGCCGCTCTCTCGCCGCGGGCTACCAAGAGACCCAGTACTTC.

The chain recombines TRBV25-1 with TRBJ2-5, with 8 bases that match TRBD2. There are 15 residues in the CDR3. Germline CDR1 is MGHDK and CDR2 is SYGVNS. Trimming removed 5 bases from V and 4 bases from J; junction bases left unmatched: 9. In nucleotides, the CDR3 is TGTGCCAGCAGTTCCTTAGCGGGAAAGGGAGAGACCCAGTACTTC. It translates to CASSSLAGKGETQYF. Supplemented by reference TRBV25-1 and TRBJ2-5, the full variable domain reads EADIYQTPRYLVIGTGKKITLECSQTMGHDKMYWYQQDPGMELHLIHYSYGVNSTEKGDLSSESTVSRIRTEHFPLTLESARPSHTSQYLCASSSLAGKGETQYFGPGTRLLVL.

Concerning this clone: Germline and junction disagree at one end, which may indicate a read error. The chain employs TRBV6-6 and TRBJ2-7, with 12 nucleotides matching TRBD1. The V gene's germline CDR1 is MNHNY and CDR2 SVGAGI (reference sequence). The CDR3 covers 15 residues. This CDR3 is CVSSYGTGGGHEQYF. DNA for the CDR3: TGTGTCAGCAGTTACGGGACAGGGGGCGGCCACGAGCAGTACTTC.

The CDR3 coding sequence is TGCGCCAGCAGCCTACTTCGGAGTCGCAAGTACTTC. Residues: CASSLLRSRKYF. This chain connects TRBV5-1 to TRBJ2-5; D gene uncertain. CDR1 and CDR2 from the germline V gene are SGHRS and YFSETQ. CDR3 length: 12 amino acids. Trimming took off 4 bases at V and 12 bases at J, with 16 bases between the two ends.

The chain recombines TRBV18 with TRBJ1-2; 8 positions agree with TRBD1. This CDR3 has 14 amino acids. Germline V lookup: CDR1 KGHSH, CDR2 LQKENI. The V gene end was trimmed by 3 bases and the J gene end by 2 bases; junction bases not matched to a gene: 2. The CDR3, as DNA: TGTGCCAGCTCACCTGACAGGGGAAACTATGGCTACACCTTC. This encodes CASSPDRGNYGYTF.

Comments on this clone: One junction end does not reproduce the germline sequence, and a read error may be involved. The chain combines TRBV7-9 with TRBJ2-4; 8 bases are shared with TRBD1. CDR3 length equals 17 residues. Germline loops: CDR1 SEHNR, CDR2 FQNEAQ (reference sequence). Written as DNA, the CDR3 is TGTGCCAGCAGCTTAGCGCTAGGACAGGGCGGCAAAAACAGTCAGTACTTC. Translating it yields CASSLALGQGGKNSQYF.

The genes are TRBV5-6 and TRBJ2-5; tentative D call: TRBD1 (6 bases). The CDR3 covers 13 residues. Germline V CDR1 and CDR2: SGHDT, YYEEEE. V was shortened by 4 bases and J by 3 bases, with 10 bases between the two germline ends. DNA for the CDR3: TGTGCCAGCAGCCCGTGGACAGAAGAGACCCAGTACTTC. It translates to CASSPWTEETQYF.

Only a few counts were recorded for this clone. The chain combines TRBV29-1 with TRBJ2-3; 8 nucleotides match TRBD1. Germline V gene sequence: CDR1 SQVTM, CDR2 ANQGSEA. The length of the CDR3 is 12 residues. Trimming took 4 bases from V and 3 from J; bases not matched to a gene: 0. The CDR3 here is CSVGTGTDTQYF. CDR3 nucleotide sequence: TGCAGCGTTGGGACAGGGACAGATACGCAGTATTTT.

The V call is TRBV7-9, the J call TRBJ2-1; tentatively, D is TRBD1 (6 bases). The CDR3 length is 15 residues. The V end was cut by 2 bases, the J end by 2 bases, with 10 bases between. CDR1 SEHNR and CDR2 FQNEAQ come from the germline V gene (reference sequence). The CDR3 loop reads CASSLREGAYNEQFF. CDR3 DNA: TGTGCCAGCAGCTTACGTGAGGGGGCCTACAATGAGCAGTTCTTC.

The chain links TRBV29-1 to TRBJ1-2; 9 bases fit TRBD1. Germline assignment: CDR1 SQVTM and CDR2 ANQGSEA. The V segment lost 4 bases and the J segment 3 bases; nucleotides outside the gene matches: 6. The CDR3 sequence is 14 residues long. The CDR3 DNA sequence: TGCAGCGTTGGGGGACAGGGTGCGGACTATGGCTACACCTTC. Translation gives CSVGGQGADYGYTF.

The genes are TRBV29-1 and TRBJ2-7; no definite D call. Germline loops: CDR1 SQVTM, CDR2 ANQGSEA. The germline V and J ends were trimmed by 5 bases and 2 bases, with 4 bases remaining between them. The CDR3 runs 10 residues. CDR3 sequence reads: CSVFAYEQYF. CDR3 nucleotides: TGCAGCGTTTTCGCCTACGAGCAGTACTTC.

The CDR3 is CASSPQIETDTQYF. The CDR3 DNA reads TGTGCCAGCAGTCCTCAAATTGAGACAGATACGCAGTATTTT. The rearrangement joins TRBV27 to TRBJ2-3, with D unclear. Germline V gives CDR1 MNHEY, CDR2 SMNVEV (reference sequence). The CDR3 loop spans 14 amino acids. Trimming stripped 5 bases from V and 3 bases from J, with 12 bases between.

The V and J genes are TRBV4-3 and TRBJ1-1; 8 bases agree with TRBD1. The CDR3 loop spans 15 amino acids. Trimming removed 4 bases from V and 5 bases from J; junction bases left unmatched: 9. Germline V CDR1 and CDR2: LGHNA, YSLEER. This CDR3 is CASSLRGQGRTEAFF. The CDR3 coding sequence is TGCGCCAGCAGCCTCAGGGGGCAGGGAAGGACTGAAGCTTTCTTT.

This rearrangement joins TRBV4-3 to TRBJ2-7; 11 bases align to TRBD2. The CDR3 contains 15 residues. The V gene's germline CDR1 is LGHNA and CDR2 YSLEER. V lost 6 bases to trimming and J lost 3 bases; unmatched junction nucleotides: 7. The CDR3: CASSSGTSGLYEQYF. DNA of the CDR3: TGCGCCAGCAGTTCCGGGACTAGCGGCCTCTACGAGCAGTACTTC.

The J gene is TRBJ2-5, the V gene TRBV6-6; D is unclear. Germline loops: CDR1 MNHNY, CDR2 SVGAGI (reference sequence). This CDR3 contains 11 residues. V dropped 5 bases and J dropped 5 bases, with 6 bases sitting between them. The CDR3 sequence: CASSTRETQYF. CDR3 DNA: TGTGCCAGCAGTACCCGGGAGACCCAGTACTTC.

For this clone: Here the CDR3 omits its conserved ending phenylalanine or tryptophan, so a read error is the likely source. This chain uses TRBV7-9 with TRBJ1-4, with 9 nucleotides matching TRBD1. With 6 bases clipped from V and 6 bases from J, the junction kept 5 bases outside the gene matches. The length of the CDR3 is 14 residues. From germline, CDR1 is SEHNR and CDR2 FQNEAQ (reference sequence). CDR3 nucleotide sequence: TGTGCCAGCAGTCTACAGGGGGCCGATGAAAAACTGTTTCTT. Translated: CASSLQGADEKLFL.